Listed here is a single TCR beta chain. This sample was included in a study of shared clonotypes between healthy human individuals. CDR3 size: 11 residues. Trimming removed 2 bases at V and 8 bases at J, with 6 bases between. Germline V gene sequence: CDR1 MNHNS, CDR2 SASEGT. Naivety among CD8 cells was defined by CD45RO negativity and positive CCR7 selection, thereby excluding terminally differentiated effector memory CD45RA+ cells. Repertoires were generated with immunoSEQ multiplex PCR, while TCRdb's copy carries only in-frame clones and drops some. The sample carries hundreds of thousands of clones, approximately 96% recorded once.

The TCR comes from a woman between 25 and 40 years old in good health. Sequenced material: naive CD8+ T cells sorted from blood. The chain employs TRBV6-1 and TRBJ1-2, with D hard to call. The CDR3 spells CASSESGGYTF. For the CDR3, the DNA is TGTGCCAGCAGTGAAAGTGGGGGCTACACCTTC.